The 12 T cell receptor beta chains presented below share a single source sample, sequenced in a study of early T cells in non-severe SARS-CoV-2 infection. TCRdb reprocessed the 5' RACE reads via MiXCR and lists one record per CDR3 protein. The data hold under 70,000 distinct CDR3 sequences, with just under 5% observed a single time. The material sequenced was whole blood. Receptors were obtained from an adult who was a healthcare worker with PCR-confirmed SARS-CoV-2 infection or an uninfected control (not recorded which).

Ten or more counts support this clonotype. In DNA form, the CDR3 reads TGTGCCAGCAGTCCACGTAAGGGCTACACCTTC. This encodes CASSPRKGYTF. V is TRBV27 and J is TRBJ1-2, with D unresolved. Germline values: CDR1 MNHEY, CDR2 SMNVEV (reference sequence). Trimming shortened V by 5 bases and J by 8 bases, and 9 bases separated the two germline ends. This CDR3 has 11 residues.

V usage is TRBV5-4 and J usage is TRBJ2-7, with D possibly being TRBD2 (6 bases). V was shortened by 2 bases and J by 4 bases, with 13 bases between the two germline ends. Germline lookup yields CDR1 SGHNT and CDR2 YYREEE (reference sequence). This CDR3 has 14 residues. The CDR3 coding sequence is TGTGCCAGCAGCTTCCCAGGGACTGCATACGAGCAGTACTTC. This encodes CASSFPGTAYEQYF.

As regards this clonotype: This may be a read error: a much more frequent sequence differs by one nucleotide. The chain carries TRBV5-1 and TRBJ1-2; D unresolved. The germline V gene has CDR1 SGHRS and CDR2 YFSETQ. The CDR3 sequence is 15 residues long. V gave up 3 bases and J gave up 0 bases, with 12 bases separating them. The CDR3 bases are TGCGCCAGCAGCTACGACTTAGGAGCTAACTATGGCTACACCTTC. Its protein product is CASSYDLGANYGYTF.

This clonotype was seen many times. The chain couples TRBV11-2 to TRBJ2-5; the D gene is possibly TRBD1 (6 bases). Germline lookup yields CDR1 SGHAT and CDR2 FQNNGV. V shed 4 bases and J shed 4 bases, with 16 bases lying between them. CDR3 length: 15 amino acids. CDR3 amino acids: CASSSATGIRETQYF. The CDR3 coding sequence is TGTGCCAGCAGCTCAGCAACAGGGATTCGAGAGACCCAGTACTTC.

This clonotype occurred a few times. The chain combines TRBV7-8 with TRBJ2-7; tentative D call: TRBD2 (6 bases). The V end was cut by 3 bases, the J end by 2 bases, with 14 bases between. CDR3 length equals 15 residues. Germline V gene data show CDR1 as SGHVS and CDR2 as FQNEAQ. This chain's CDR3 is CASSFVRLVAYEQYF. CDR3 in DNA: TGTGCCAGCAGCTTCGTTAGACTAGTGGCCTACGAGCAGTACTTC. Based on the CDR3 plus reference TRBV7-8 and TRBJ2-7, the full variable domain is GAGVSQSPRYKVAKRGQDVALRCDPISGHVSLFWYQQALGQGPEFLTYFQNEAQLDKSGLPSDRFFAERPEGSVSTLKIQRTQQEDSAVYLCASSFVRLVAYEQYFGPGTRLTVT.

This clonotype was counted at least ten times. CDR3 in amino acids: CSARPVLYGYTF. CDR3 bases: TGCAGTGCTAGGCCAGTCCTCTATGGCTACACCTTC. This sequence joins TRBV20-1 and TRBJ1-2; D gene uncertain. This CDR3 comprises 12 residues. The V end lost 3 bases, the J end lost 4 bases, and 9 bases lay between the germline ends. CDR1 is DFQATT, CDR2 SNEGSKA, per germline (reference sequence).

This clonotype was observed many times. The rearrangement joins TRBV7-9 to TRBJ2-5; 7 nucleotides align to TRBD1. The germline V gene encodes CDR1 SEHNR and CDR2 FQNEAQ (reference sequence). This CDR3 region has 15 residues. V shed 8 bases, J shed 0 bases, and the junction held 9 bases outside the gene matches. CDR3 region: CASLRGPNYQETQYF. The CDR3 DNA reads as TGTGCCAGCCTTAGGGGGCCCAACTACCAAGAGACCCAGTACTTC.

Only a few counts were recorded for this clonotype. The chain joins TRBV7-9 to TRBJ2-7; 8 bases align to TRBD1. The CDR3 totals 19 residues. V dropped 5 bases and J dropped 1; count of bases not matched to a gene: 19. Germline lookup yields CDR1 SEHNR and CDR2 FQNEAQ (reference sequence). The CDR3 bases are TGTGCCAGCAGCCAACAACGGGGGCGACAGGGGCCTAAATCCTACGAGCAGTACTTC. It yields the protein CASSQQRGRQGPKSYEQYF. The full variable domain, with the rest looked up from reference TRBV7-9 and TRBJ2-7, is DTGVSQNPRHKITKRGQNVTFRCDPISEHNRLYWYRQTLGQGPEFLTYFQNEAQLEKSRLLSDRFSAERPKGSFSTLEIQRTEQGDSAMYLCASSQQRGRQGPKSYEQYFGPGTRLTVT.

This clonotype was recorded many times. The chain has TRBV20-1 and TRBJ2-7; D perhaps matches TRBD1 (6 bases). Germline-derived CDR1 and CDR2 are DFQATT and SNEGSKA (reference sequence). Trimming left V 3 bases short and J 13 bases short, with 16 bases between. This CDR3 spans 11 amino acids. CDR3 coding DNA: TGCAGTGCTAGCGAGGCAGGGGTCTCTTACTTC. This gives the protein CSASEAGVSYF.

This clonotype was seen a handful of times. The chain has TRBV20-1 and TRBJ1-2; D uncertain. This CDR3 comprises 12 residues. Per germline, CDR1 DFQATT and CDR2 SNEGSKA (reference sequence). Deletions cut 2 bases from V and 7 bases from J, with 11 bases between. The CDR3 coding sequence is TGCAGTGCTAGACAGGCGGAGGGTGGCTACACCTTC. Its protein is CSARQAEGGYTF.

Worth noting for this clonotype: The CDR3 does not end in the conserved phenylalanine or tryptophan, so this is likely a read error. The V gene is TRBV27, the J gene TRBJ2-5, with D hard to call. V lost 4 bases and J lost 5, with 11 bases in between. Germline lookup yields CDR1 MNHEY and CDR2 SMNVEV (reference sequence). The CDR3 has 13 residues. The CDR3 reads CASSYGVGETQYV. CDR3 DNA sequence: TGTGCCAGCAGTTATGGGGTCGGGGAGACCCAGTACGTC.

A few counts support this clonotype. This chain connects TRBV9 to TRBJ2-7, with a weak D call TRBD2 (5 bases). The CDR3 runs to 15 residues. V was trimmed by 5 bases and J by 4 bases, leaving 19 bases between them. CDR1 and CDR2 (germline): SGDLS, YYNGEE. CDR3 sequence: CASSIDYGEGYEQYF. CDR3 DNA: TGTGCCAGCAGTATCGACTATGGGGAAGGGTACGAGCAGTACTTC.